This paragraph reports one T cell receptor (beta chain). The sample originates from a study of blood T cell repertoires in COVID-19. V lost 0 bases, J lost 2 bases, and 11 bases stayed unmatched. The CDR3 sequence is 19 residues long. Germline V gives CDR1 SGDLS, CDR2 YYNGEE. The data were produced by immunoSEQ multiplex PCR, yet TCRdb's version contains in-frame clones alone and is incomplete. The profile shows some 170,000 clones, roughly 87% of them singletons. This clonotype was sampled from a human donor with acute COVID-19. The donor label of this sample is uncertain. Sequencing used PBMCs or T cells enriched from blood (not recorded which). V gene TRBV9 combines with J gene TRBJ2-1; TRBD2 matches 10 bases. The CDR3 region is CASSVGSGGALNPYNEQFF. Here the CDR3 DNA reads TGTGCCAGCAGCGTAGGGAGCGGGGGGGCCCTCAATCCCTACAATGAGCAGTTCTTC.